There are many counts of the clone carrying this TCR beta chain. Its antigen is still unknown. Per germline, CDR1 SGHRS and CDR2 YFSETQ. V lost 0 bases and J lost 6, with 9 bases in between. The CDR3 length is 14 residues. Unsorted libraries came from 2 million PBMCs stored at -80 °C. TCRdb fed the 5' RACE reads into MiXCR, producing one record per CDR3 protein. The table records 81,000 or so distinct CDR3 sequences, 4% to 6% of them present only once. This sample stems from a study of neurological immune-mediated disorders. Notes on the study in general: CDR3 amino acid sequences of expanded clones were not shared across subjects, a result suggesting private repertoires in all groups. Expansion of TCR clones was greatest in HTLV-1-associated myelopathy and smallest in multiple sclerosis, where it fell below that of healthy controls. The phylogenetic placement of 18 of 34 multiple sclerosis patients' repertoires in one related-CDR3 cluster constitutes a possible signature.

Sequenced sample: PBMCs. The TCR was taken from a woman in her 30s with multiple sclerosis. This rearrangement joins TRBV5-1 to TRBJ2-2, with D tentatively TRBD1 (6 bases). The CDR3 sequence: CASSLDGGSGELFF. The CDR3 nucleotides are TGCGCCAGCAGCTTGGATGGGGGCTCCGGGGAGCTGTTTTTT.